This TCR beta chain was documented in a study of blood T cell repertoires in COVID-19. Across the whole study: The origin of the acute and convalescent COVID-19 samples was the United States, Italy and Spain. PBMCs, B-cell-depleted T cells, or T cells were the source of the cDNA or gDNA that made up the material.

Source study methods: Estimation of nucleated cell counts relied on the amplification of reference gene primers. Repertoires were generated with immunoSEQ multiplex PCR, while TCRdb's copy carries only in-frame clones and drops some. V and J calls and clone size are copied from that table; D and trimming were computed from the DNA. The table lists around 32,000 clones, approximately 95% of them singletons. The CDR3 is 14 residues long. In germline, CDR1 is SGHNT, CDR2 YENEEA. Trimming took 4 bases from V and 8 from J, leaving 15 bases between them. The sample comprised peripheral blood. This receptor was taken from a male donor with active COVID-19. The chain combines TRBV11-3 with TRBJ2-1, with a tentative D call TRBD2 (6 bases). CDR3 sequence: CASSSRGWGDEQFF. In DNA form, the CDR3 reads TGTGCCAGCAGCTCCCGGGGGTGGGGGGATGAGCAGTTCTTC.